These T cell receptor beta chains were read from a single sample in a study of blood T cell repertoires in COVID-19. Clones were read by immunoSEQ multiplex PCR, and TCRdb kept only the in-frame ones, dropping some. In the table there are about 340,000 clones, more than 90% of which are singletons. The sequenced sample was PBMCs or T cells enriched from blood (not recorded which). The receptors were gathered from a woman younger than 45 who had recovered from COVID-19. CDR3s include the opening cysteine and the closing phenylalanine or tryptophan. D genes are given only for firm matches. Size is omitted from some rows. Given values are once, few, many or a class for expanded clones.

V gene: TRBV3-1/TRBV3-2
J gene: TRBJ2-3
clone size: NA
D gene: TRBD2
CDR3 DNA: TGTGCCAGCAGCCAAGATACGTCTAGCGGATGGGTGGGAGATACGCAGTATTTT
CDR3 protein: CASSQDTSSGWVGDTQYF

V gene: TRBV4-1
J gene: TRBJ1-5
clone size: NA
D gene: NA
CDR3 DNA: TGCGCCAGCAGCCAAGCGATGGGGGGCGGGGGTCAGCCCCAGCATTTT
CDR3 protein: CASSQAMGGGGQPQHF

V gene: TRBV7-9
J gene: TRBJ2-5
clone size: NA
D gene: TRBD1
CDR3 DNA: TGTGCCAGCAGCCCCAGGGGGCCGGAGACCCAGTACTTC
CDR3 protein: CASSPRGPETQYF

V gene: TRBV11-2
J gene: TRBJ1-5
clone size: NA
D gene: TRBD1
CDR3 DNA: TGTGCCAGCAGCCTCCCGGGACAGAATCAGCCCCAGCATTTT
CDR3 protein: CASSLPGQNQPQHF

V gene: TRBV24-1
J gene: TRBJ2-1
clone size: NA
D gene: NA
CDR3 DNA: TGTGCCACCAGTGATTCTCGGGGAGCGGGCAATGAGCAGTTCTTC
CDR3 protein: CATSDSRGAGNEQFF

V gene: TRBV5-1
J gene: TRBJ1-5
clone size: NA
D gene: NA
CDR3 DNA: TGCGCCAGCAGCATATCCTCCAATCAGCCCCAGCATTTT
CDR3 protein: CASSISSNQPQHF

V gene: TRBV9
J gene: TRBJ2-7
clone size: once
D gene: NA
CDR3 DNA: TGTGCCAGCAGCGTAGCTGGAGCCTACGAGCAGTACTTC
CDR3 protein: CASSVAGAYEQYF

V gene: TRBV24-1
J gene: TRBJ1-1
clone size: NA
D gene: TRBD1
CDR3 DNA: TGTGCCACCAGTGAACCGGGACAGGGGGTCACTGAAGCTTTCTTT
CDR3 protein: CATSEPGQGVTEAFF

V gene: TRBV4-3
J gene: TRBJ2-5
clone size: NA
D gene: NA
CDR3 DNA: TGCGCCAGCAGCCAAGATCTATTGGTGAGAGAGACCCAGTACTTC
CDR3 protein: CASSQDLLVRETQYF

V gene: TRBV27
J gene: TRBJ2-5
clone size: once
D gene: NA
CDR3 DNA: TGTGCCAGCAGTTGGGTAACAGGGGGGGTACAAGAGACCCAGTACTTC
CDR3 protein: CASSWVTGGVQETQYF

V gene: TRBV19
J gene: TRBJ1-3
clone size: once
D gene: NA
CDR3 DNA: TGTGCCAGTAGTATCGGCGGTGGAAACACCATATATTTT
CDR3 protein: CASSIGGGNTIYF

V gene: TRBV6-1
J gene: TRBJ2-7
clone size: NA
D gene: TRBD1
CDR3 DNA: TGTGCCAGCAGTGAAAAGGGACAGCGGTTTACCGAGCAGTACTTC
CDR3 protein: CASSEKGQRFTEQYF

V gene: TRBV25-1
J gene: TRBJ2-7
clone size: NA
D gene: NA
CDR3 DNA: TGTGCCAGCGGGGGGGCCGAGCAGTACTTC
CDR3 protein: CASGGAEQYF

V gene: TRBV30
J gene: TRBJ1-1
clone size: NA
D gene: NA
CDR3 DNA: TGTGCCTGGAGTCTCGTAGATCGGAACACTGAAGCTTTCTTT
CDR3 protein: CAWSLVDRNTEAFF

V gene: TRBV3-1/TRBV3-2
J gene: TRBJ1-1
clone size: NA
D gene: NA
CDR3 DNA: TGTGCCAGCAGCCAAGGGAGAACCACTGAAGCTTTCTTT
CDR3 protein: CASSQGRTTEAFF

V gene: TRBV7-3
J gene: TRBJ2-2
clone size: NA
D gene: TRBD2
CDR3 DNA: TGTGCCAGCAGCTTATTAGCGGGAGGGCCCGGCGGGGAGCTGTTTTTT
CDR3 protein: CASSLLAGGPGGELFF

V gene: TRBV18
J gene: TRBJ2-5
clone size: once
D gene: TRBD1
CDR3 DNA: TGTGCCAGCTCACCCCTGACAGGGGGTTCAGAGACCCAGTACTTC
CDR3 protein: CASSPLTGGSETQYF

V gene: TRBV19
J gene: TRBJ1-2
clone size: NA
D gene: TRBD1
CDR3 DNA: TGTGCCAGTAGTGTTCCGGGACAGGGCTATGGCTACACCTTC
CDR3 protein: CASSVPGQGYGYTF

V gene: TRBV12-3/TRBV12-4
J gene: TRBJ1-4
clone size: NA
D gene: NA
CDR3 DNA: TGTGCCAGCAGTTTAGTACAGCTTGAAAAACTGTTTTTT
CDR3 protein: CASSLVQLEKLFF

V gene: TRBV27
J gene: TRBJ1-6
clone size: NA
D gene: TRBD1
CDR3 DNA: TGTGCCAGCAGTTTTGCCGGGACAGAACACTTT
CDR3 protein: CASSFAGTEHF

V gene: TRBV9
J gene: TRBJ2-2
clone size: NA
D gene: NA
CDR3 DNA: TGTGCCAGCAGCGTTCGCAATGAGGGGGAGCTGTTTTTT
CDR3 protein: CASSVRNEGELFF

V gene: TRBV27
J gene: TRBJ1-6
clone size: NA
D gene: NA
CDR3 DNA: TGTGCCAGCAGTTACACGTCAGGGGTAGGGTCACCCCTCCACTTT
CDR3 protein: CASSYTSGVGSPLHF

V gene: TRBV9
J gene: TRBJ2-1
clone size: NA
D gene: TRBD2
CDR3 DNA: TGTGCCAGCAGCGTTAGGCGGGAGGGCTGGAATGAGCAGTTCTTC
CDR3 protein: CASSVRREGWNEQFF

V gene: TRBV5-1
J gene: TRBJ1-1
clone size: NA
D gene: NA
CDR3 DNA: TGCGCCAGCAGCTCCCACGAAAAGAGCGCTGAAGCTTTCTTT
CDR3 protein: CASSSHEKSAEAFF

V gene: TRBV10-3
J gene: TRBJ1-2
clone size: NA
D gene: TRBD1
CDR3 DNA: TGTGCCATTACAGGGGACCCTAACTATGGCTACACCTTC
CDR3 protein: CAITGDPNYGYTF

V gene: TRBV10-2
J gene: TRBJ1-2
clone size: NA
D gene: TRBD1
CDR3 DNA: TGCGCCAGCAGTGAGTCCAGGGGGAACTATGGCTACACCTTC
CDR3 protein: CASSESRGNYGYTF

V gene: TRBV27
J gene: TRBJ1-1
clone size: NA
D gene: NA
CDR3 DNA: TGTGCCAGCAGTCTCAATTGGAGGGGTGAAGCTTTCTTT
CDR3 protein: CASSLNWRGEAFF

V gene: TRBV27
J gene: TRBJ2-1
clone size: NA
D gene: TRBD2
CDR3 DNA: TGTGCCAGCTGTCGGGAGGGCGGTGAGCAGTTCTTC
CDR3 protein: CASCREGGEQFF

V gene: TRBV15
J gene: TRBJ1-6
clone size: few
D gene: NA
CDR3 DNA: TGTGCCACCAGCAGAGGGGCAGCCTATAATTCACCCCTCCACTTT
CDR3 protein: CATSRGAAYNSPLHF

V gene: TRBV5-6
J gene: TRBJ1-5
clone size: NA
D gene: NA
CDR3 DNA: TGTGCCAGCAGCTTGGGAGGGGGAACCCCAAATCAGCCCCAGCATTTT
CDR3 protein: CASSLGGGTPNQPQHF

V gene: TRBV18
J gene: TRBJ1-4
clone size: few
D gene: NA
CDR3 DNA: TGTGCCAGCTCACCCGGAGGACCTGCAACTAATGAAAAACTGTTTTTT
CDR3 protein: CASSPGGPATNEKLFF

V gene: TRBV7-2
J gene: TRBJ2-5
clone size: NA
D gene: NA
CDR3 DNA: TGTGCCAGCACCCTCAGTAGAGGCGTTGAGACCCAGTACTTC
CDR3 protein: CASTLSRGVETQYF

V gene: TRBV28
J gene: TRBJ2-7
clone size: once
D gene: TRBD1
CDR3 DNA: TGTGCCAGCAGTGCGTACCAGGGGGCTGACCTCTCTGTGCAGTACTTC
CDR3 protein: CASSAYQGADLSVQYF

V gene: TRBV19
J gene: TRBJ1-3
clone size: NA
D gene: TRBD1
CDR3 DNA: TGTGCCAGTAGTATTTTAGGGGGACAGGCGCTGTCTGGAAACACCATATATTTT
CDR3 protein: CASSILGGQALSGNTIYF

V gene: TRBV12-3/TRBV12-4
J gene: TRBJ1-5
clone size: NA
D gene: NA
CDR3 DNA: TGTGCCAGCAGTTTCTCCGATCAGCCCCAGCATTTT
CDR3 protein: CASSFSDQPQHF

V gene: TRBV28
J gene: TRBJ2-5
clone size: NA
D gene: TRBD1
CDR3 DNA: TGTGCCAGCACGCCGGACAGGGCCGTCTTAGAGACCCAGTACTTC
CDR3 protein: CASTPDRAVLETQYF

V gene: TRBV7-2
J gene: TRBJ2-1
clone size: NA
D gene: TRBD2
CDR3 DNA: TGTGCCAGCAGCCCCCGACTAGCGTCACATGAGCAGTTCTTC
CDR3 protein: CASSPRLASHEQFF

V gene: TRBV2
J gene: TRBJ2-7
clone size: NA
D gene: TRBD2
CDR3 DNA: TGTGCCAGCCAGAGCGGGAGAGGATCCTACGAGCAGTACTTC
CDR3 protein: CASQSGRGSYEQYF

V gene: TRBV7-2
J gene: TRBJ1-2
clone size: NA
D gene: NA
CDR3 DNA: TGTGCCAGCAGCCCCCAGGGTATCGACGGCTACACCTTC
CDR3 protein: CASSPQGIDGYTF

V gene: TRBV2
J gene: TRBJ2-7
clone size: NA
D gene: NA
CDR3 DNA: TGTGCCAGCAGGCAGACCCGGGACACCTCCTACGAGCAGTACTTC
CDR3 protein: CASRQTRDTSYEQYF

V gene: TRBV18
J gene: TRBJ1-1
clone size: NA
D gene: TRBD1
CDR3 DNA: TGTGCCAGCTTTCGGGACAGGAACACTGAAGCTTTCTTT
CDR3 protein: CASFRDRNTEAFF

V gene: TRBV21-1
J gene: TRBJ2-7
clone size: NA
D gene: NA
CDR3 DNA: TGTGCCAGCAGCAAAGAAAGTAGCGGGCCCTCCTACGAGCAGTACTTC
CDR3 protein: CASSKESSGPSYEQYF

V gene: TRBV4-1
J gene: TRBJ2-3
clone size: NA
D gene: TRBD2
CDR3 DNA: TGCGCCAGCAGCCAAGACGGGGGGACGGACACAGATACGCAGTATTTT
CDR3 protein: CASSQDGGTDTDTQYF

V gene: TRBV6-2/TRBV6-3
J gene: TRBJ2-7
clone size: NA
D gene: TRBD1
CDR3 DNA: TGTGCCAGCAGTTACGGACAGGGACGTTCCTACGAGCAGTACTTC
CDR3 protein: CASSYGQGRSYEQYF

V gene: TRBV7-9
J gene: TRBJ1-6
clone size: NA
D gene: NA
CDR3 DNA: TGTGCCAGCAGCTCGACCGGGAGTTTGAATTCACCCCTCCACTTT
CDR3 protein: CASSSTGSLNSPLHF

V gene: TRBV10-3
J gene: TRBJ2-1
clone size: NA
D gene: TRBD2
CDR3 DNA: TGTGCCATCGATCCGGGACTAGCGGGGGCCGGTAATGAGCAGTTCTTC
CDR3 protein: CAIDPGLAGAGNEQFF

V gene: TRBV5-1
J gene: TRBJ2-1
clone size: NA
D gene: TRBD2
CDR3 DNA: TGCGCCAGCAGCTTGGGAGCGGGGGGAATGAATGAGCAGTTCTTC
CDR3 protein: CASSLGAGGMNEQFF

V gene: TRBV4-3
J gene: TRBJ2-7
clone size: NA
D gene: TRBD1
CDR3 DNA: TGCGCCAGCAGCCAAGAACGTGCCGGACAGGGAACCTACGAGCAGTACTTC
CDR3 protein: CASSQERAGQGTYEQYF

V gene: TRBV6-4
J gene: TRBJ2-7
clone size: NA
D gene: NA
CDR3 DNA: TGTGCCAGATGGGGACAGGGCAAGCCTAGCGGGCGTTCCTACGAGCAGTACTTC
CDR3 protein: CARWGQGKPSGRSYEQYF

V gene: TRBV5-1
J gene: TRBJ2-3
clone size: NA
D gene: NA
CDR3 DNA: TGCGCCAGCAGCTTGGAACAGACAGACACAGATACGCAGTATTTT
CDR3 protein: CASSLEQTDTDTQYF

V gene: TRBV30
J gene: TRBJ1-6
clone size: NA
D gene: NA
CDR3 DNA: TGTGCCTGGATGGCGAGACTCCCTTCACCCCTCCACTTT
CDR3 protein: CAWMARLPSPLHF

V gene: TRBV7-6
J gene: TRBJ2-3
clone size: NA
D gene: TRBD2
CDR3 DNA: TGTGCCAGCAGCTTCGGCCTAGCGGGAACAGATACGCAGTATTTT
CDR3 protein: CASSFGLAGTDTQYF

V gene: TRBV18
J gene: TRBJ1-4
clone size: NA
D gene: NA
CDR3 DNA: TGTGCCAGCTCACCACCCGGGGCTAATGAAAAACTGTTTTTT
CDR3 protein: CASSPPGANEKLFF

V gene: TRBV29-1
J gene: TRBJ2-1
clone size: NA
D gene: NA
CDR3 DNA: TGCAGCGTTGAATCCCGGGACAGGGTGGGACTAGCGAAGAACAATGAGCAGTTCTTC
CDR3 protein: CSVESRDRVGLAKNNEQFF

V gene: TRBV18
J gene: TRBJ1-2
clone size: NA
D gene: TRBD1
CDR3 DNA: TGTGCCAGCTCACAGGGACAGGAGGAGTATGGCTACACCTTC
CDR3 protein: CASSQGQEEYGYTF

V gene: TRBV27
J gene: TRBJ2-7
clone size: NA
D gene: TRBD1
CDR3 DNA: TGTGCCAGCAGGGCCGGGACAGGACCCTACGAGCAGTACTTC
CDR3 protein: CASRAGTGPYEQYF

V gene: TRBV9
J gene: TRBJ2-3
clone size: NA
D gene: NA
CDR3 DNA: TGTGCCAGCAGCCCGGACAGCTACACAGATACGCAGTATTTT
CDR3 protein: CASSPDSYTDTQYF